The clone carrying this T cell receptor (beta chain) was seen once. Its antigen is as yet unknown. Both 60 Vbeta primers and 13 Jbeta primers went into the PCR. Using immunoSEQ multiplex PCR, the repertoire was profiled, and TCRdb retains in-frame clones only, with some absent. The profile covers 40,000 to 55,000 clones, with around three quarters appearing a single time and approximately 7.6% taken by the ten largest. These data come from a study of cytomegalovirus exposure and HLA in healthy donors. Overall study results and limits: Previously analyzed data showed that most TCR beta V segments were productive at a frequency of about 87% or about 30%. The majority of TCR sequences were rare, yet some public TCRs appeared in many donors.

This receptor was identified in a man aged 30-40 years in good health and CMV-seropositive. Material for sequencing was PBMCs.

CDR3 amino acids: CATSRGQTISYEQYF. As DNA, the CDR3 is TGTGCCACCAGCAGAGGACAGACCATATCCTACGAGCAGTACTTC. The gene calls are TRBV15 and TRBJ2-7, with D maybe TRBD1 (5 bases). The CDR3 length is 15 residues. Trimming stripped 1 base from V and 1 base from J, with 11 bases between. Per germline, CDR1 LNHNV and CDR2 YYDKDF (reference sequence).